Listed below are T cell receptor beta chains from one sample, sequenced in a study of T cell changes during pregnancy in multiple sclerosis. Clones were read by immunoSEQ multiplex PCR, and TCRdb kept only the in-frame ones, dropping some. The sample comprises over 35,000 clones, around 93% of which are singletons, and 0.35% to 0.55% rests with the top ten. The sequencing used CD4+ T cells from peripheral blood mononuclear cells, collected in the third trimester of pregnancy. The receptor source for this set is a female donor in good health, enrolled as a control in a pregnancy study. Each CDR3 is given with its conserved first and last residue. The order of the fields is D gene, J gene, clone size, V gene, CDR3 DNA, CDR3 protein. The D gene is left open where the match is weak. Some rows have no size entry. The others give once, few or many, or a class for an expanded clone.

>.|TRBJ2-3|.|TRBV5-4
TGTGCCAGCAGCTTGATTGGCATTGGCACAGATACGCAGTATTTT
CASSLIGIGTDTQYF
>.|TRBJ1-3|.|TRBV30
TGTGCCTGGAGTGTTTCGGTTTCTGGAAACACCATATATTTT
CAWSVSVSGNTIYF
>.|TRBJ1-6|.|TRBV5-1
TGCGCCAGCAGCTTGGAGAGCTCCTATAATTCACCCCTCCACTTT
CASSLESSYNSPLHF
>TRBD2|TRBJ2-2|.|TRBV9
TGTGCCAGCAGCCCCCCCGGGGGGGCCGGGGAGCTGTTTTTT
CASSPPGGAGELFF
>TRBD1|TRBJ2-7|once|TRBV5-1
TGCGCCAGCAGCTTGGGACTGGGACAGAACTACGAGCAGTACTTC
CASSLGLGQNYEQYF
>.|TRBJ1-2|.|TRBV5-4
TGTGCCAGCAGCTTGGCCTATGACAGGACGAACTATGGCTACACCTTC
CASSLAYDRTNYGYTF
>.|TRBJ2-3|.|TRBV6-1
TGTGCCAGCAGTGAAGGAGGGTACACAGATACGCAGTATTTT
CASSEGGYTDTQYF
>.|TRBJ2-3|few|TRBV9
TGTGCCAGCAGCCCAAGACTAGCAGATACGCAGTATTTT
CASSPRLADTQYF
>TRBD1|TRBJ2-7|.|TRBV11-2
TGTGCCAGCAGCTTTCTCGGATCGGGGACAGGGGGCTACGAGCAGTACTTC
CASSFLGSGTGGYEQYF
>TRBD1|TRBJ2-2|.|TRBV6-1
TGTGCCAGCAGTAGGGACAGGGGAACAACCGGGGAGCTGTTTTTT
CASSRDRGTTGELFF
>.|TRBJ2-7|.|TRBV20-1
TGCAGTGCTATATCGGGGTACGAGCAGTACTTC
CSAISGYEQYF
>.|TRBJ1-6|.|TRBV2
TGTGCCAGCACTCTTAGGGGCTCACCCCTCCACTTT
CASTLRGSPLHF
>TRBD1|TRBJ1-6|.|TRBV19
TGTGCCAGTAAGGGGGACAGGGGCGCCTATAATTCACCCCTCCACTTT
CASKGDRGAYNSPLHF